This T cell receptor beta chain was identified during a study of blood T cell repertoires in COVID-19. On the study more broadly: Some COVID-19 samples were acute and others convalescent; all came from the United States, Italy and Spain. PBMCs, B-cell-depleted T cells, or T cells were the source of the cDNA or gDNA that made up the material.

Authors' analysis steps: The assay estimated nucleated cells by amplifying reference gene primers. Sequencing was performed with immunoSEQ multiplex PCR; in TCRdb, only in-frame clones are kept and a portion is missing. The DNA gave D and trimming, while V, J and clone size come from that table. This sample has about 140,000 clones, with approximately 86% found just once. This CDR3 contains 12 residues. V was trimmed by 5 bases and J by 11 bases, leaving 15 bases between them. Germline CDR1 reads SGHNT; CDR2 reads YENEEA. The receptor's source is a woman in her sixties with acute or convalescent COVID-19. V gene TRBV11-3 combines with J gene TRBJ1-1; D gene ambiguous. The specimen was peripheral blood. CDR3 sequence reads: CASSDDGNNAFF. As DNA, the CDR3 is TGTGCCAGCAGCGACGACGGGAATAACGCTTTCTTT.